This entry concerns a single T cell receptor (beta chain). Its antigen is currently unknown. This sample is part of a study of T cell repertoires in cytomegalovirus infection. Whole-study context: Both a matching HLA type and CMV infection were indicated by public TCR beta signatures.

Via MiXCR, TCRdb re-called the reads, giving one row per CDR3 protein. The table includes 180,000 or so distinct CDR3 sequences, about 15% detected once. Study findings and constraints: The response measured ex vivo was dominated by TCR beta clonotypes (HLA-C-restricted and CMV-specific).

This CDR3 is built from 16 residues. Per the germline V gene, CDR1 is SGHDN and CDR2 is FVKESK. The V end lost 4 bases, the J end lost 1 base, and 13 bases lay between the germline ends. The sequence was collected from a human donor in good health (CMV status not recorded). Some clones in this sample may be carry-over from other donors' samples. What was sequenced was CD8+ T cells from PBMCs. J is TRBJ2-2 and V is TRBV14; D is unclear. The CDR3 DNA is TGTGCCAGCAGCCGAACGGAGTGGGGGAACACCGGGGAGCTGTTTTTT. Protein sequence: CASSRTEWGNTGELFF.